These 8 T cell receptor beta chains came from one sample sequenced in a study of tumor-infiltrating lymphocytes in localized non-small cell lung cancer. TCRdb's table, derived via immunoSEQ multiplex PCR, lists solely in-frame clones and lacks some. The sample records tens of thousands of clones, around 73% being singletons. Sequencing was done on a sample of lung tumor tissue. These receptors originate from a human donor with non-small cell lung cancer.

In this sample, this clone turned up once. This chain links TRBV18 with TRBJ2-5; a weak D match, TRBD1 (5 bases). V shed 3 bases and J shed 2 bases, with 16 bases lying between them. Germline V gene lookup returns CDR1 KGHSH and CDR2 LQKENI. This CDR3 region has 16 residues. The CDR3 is CASSPRSGHPQETQYF. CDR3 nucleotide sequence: TGTGCCAGCTCACCGAGATCCGGACACCCGCAAGAGACCCAGTACTTC.

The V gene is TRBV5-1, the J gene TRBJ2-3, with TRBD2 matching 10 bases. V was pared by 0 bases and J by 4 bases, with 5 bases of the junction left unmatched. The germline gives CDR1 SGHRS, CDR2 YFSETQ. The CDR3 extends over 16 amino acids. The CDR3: CASSLELAGKADTQYF. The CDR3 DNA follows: TGCGCCAGCAGCTTGGAACTAGCGGGGAAGGCAGATACGCAGTATTTT.

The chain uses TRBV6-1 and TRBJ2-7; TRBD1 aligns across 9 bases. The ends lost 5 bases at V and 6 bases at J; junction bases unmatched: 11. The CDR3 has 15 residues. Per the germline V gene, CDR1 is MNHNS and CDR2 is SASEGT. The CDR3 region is CASSITGTGIGEQYF. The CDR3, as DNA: TGTGCCAGCAGTATAACCGGGACAGGGATCGGCGAGCAGTACTTC.

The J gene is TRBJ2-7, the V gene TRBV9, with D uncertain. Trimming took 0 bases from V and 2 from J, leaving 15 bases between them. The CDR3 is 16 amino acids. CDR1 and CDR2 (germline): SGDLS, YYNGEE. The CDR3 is CASSVGDWLPTYEQYF. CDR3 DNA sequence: TGTGCCAGCAGCGTAGGTGATTGGTTGCCCACCTACGAGCAGTACTTC.

The CDR3 loop reads CASSQASGGKTGELFF. In nucleotides, the CDR3 is TGCGCCAGCAGCCAGGCTAGCGGGGGGAAAACCGGGGAGCTGTTTTTT. The V and J genes are TRBV4-3 and TRBJ2-2, with 11 bases identical to TRBD2. The V gene end was trimmed by 3 bases and the J gene end by 5 bases; junction bases not matched to a gene: 5. Germline CDR1 reads LGHNA; CDR2 reads YSLEER. The CDR3 is made up of 16 amino acids.

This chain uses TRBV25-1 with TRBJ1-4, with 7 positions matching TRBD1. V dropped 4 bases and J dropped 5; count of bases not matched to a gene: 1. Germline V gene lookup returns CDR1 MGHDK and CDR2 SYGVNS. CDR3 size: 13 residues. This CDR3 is CASSGDRNEKLFF. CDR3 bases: TGTGCCAGCAGTGGGGACAGAAATGAAAAACTGTTTTTT.

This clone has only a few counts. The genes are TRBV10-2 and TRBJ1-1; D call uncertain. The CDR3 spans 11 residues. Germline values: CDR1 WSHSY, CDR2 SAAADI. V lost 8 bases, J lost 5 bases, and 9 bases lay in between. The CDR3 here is CASSAGTEAFF. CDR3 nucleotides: TGCGCCAGCTCCGCGGGGACTGAAGCTTTCTTT.

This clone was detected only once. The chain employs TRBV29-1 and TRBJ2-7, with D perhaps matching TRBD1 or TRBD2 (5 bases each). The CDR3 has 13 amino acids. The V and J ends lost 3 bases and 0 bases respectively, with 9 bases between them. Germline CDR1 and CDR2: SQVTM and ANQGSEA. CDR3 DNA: TGCAGCGTTGAGGGGACCCCCTCCTACGAGCAGTACTTC. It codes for CSVEGTPSYEQYF.